This T cell receptor (beta chain) was sequenced for a study of blood T cell repertoires in COVID-19. Germline V gene sequence: CDR1 ENHRY, CDR2 SYGVKD. CDR3 length: 13 residues. The J segment lost 7 bases and the V segment lost 8 bases, leaving 5 bases of the junction unmatched. TCRdb keeps only in-frame clones here, not all; method: immunoSEQ multiplex PCR. The profile shows about 50,000 clones, around 80% of them singletons. The chain recombines TRBV10-3 with TRBJ2-1, with 10 nucleotides matching TRBD2. The specimen sequenced was peripheral blood. The receptor was isolated from a man between 65 and 85 years old with acute or convalescent COVID-19. The CDR3: CAILGTSENEQFF. CDR3 DNA: TGTGCCATCCTAGGGACTAGCGAAAATGAGCAGTTCTTC.